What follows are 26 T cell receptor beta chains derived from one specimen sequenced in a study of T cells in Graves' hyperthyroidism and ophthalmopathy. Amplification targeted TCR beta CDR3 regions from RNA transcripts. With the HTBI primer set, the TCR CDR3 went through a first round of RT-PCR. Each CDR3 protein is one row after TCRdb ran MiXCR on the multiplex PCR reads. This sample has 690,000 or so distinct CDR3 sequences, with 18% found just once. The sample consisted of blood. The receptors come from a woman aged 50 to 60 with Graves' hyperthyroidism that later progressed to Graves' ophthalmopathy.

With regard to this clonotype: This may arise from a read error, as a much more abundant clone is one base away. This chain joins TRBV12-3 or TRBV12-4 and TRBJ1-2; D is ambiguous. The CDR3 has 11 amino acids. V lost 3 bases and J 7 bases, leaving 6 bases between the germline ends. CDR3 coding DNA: TGTGCCAGCAGTTTTAATGGTGGCTACACCTTC. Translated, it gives CASSFNGGYTF.

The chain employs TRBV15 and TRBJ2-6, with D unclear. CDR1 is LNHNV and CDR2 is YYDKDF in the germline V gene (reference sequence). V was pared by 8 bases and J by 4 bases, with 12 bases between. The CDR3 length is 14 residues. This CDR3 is CATGNIWGANVLTF. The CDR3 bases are TGTGCCACCGGGAATATCTGGGGGGCCAACGTCCTGACTTTC.

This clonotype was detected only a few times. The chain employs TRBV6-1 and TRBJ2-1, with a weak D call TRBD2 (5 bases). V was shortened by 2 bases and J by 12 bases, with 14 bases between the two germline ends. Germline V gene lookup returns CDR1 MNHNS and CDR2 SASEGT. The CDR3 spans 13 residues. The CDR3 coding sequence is TGTGCCAGCAGTGAAAGCGGCGGAATCGGGCAGTTCTTC. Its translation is CASSESGGIGQFF.

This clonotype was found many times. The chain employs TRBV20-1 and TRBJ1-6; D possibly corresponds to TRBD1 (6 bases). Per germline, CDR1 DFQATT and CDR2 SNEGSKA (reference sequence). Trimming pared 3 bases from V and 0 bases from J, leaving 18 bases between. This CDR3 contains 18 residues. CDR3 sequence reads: CSARGAGDTSSYNSPLHF. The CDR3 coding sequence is TGCAGTGCTAGGGGGGCAGGGGACACAAGCTCCTATAATTCACCCCTCCACTTT.

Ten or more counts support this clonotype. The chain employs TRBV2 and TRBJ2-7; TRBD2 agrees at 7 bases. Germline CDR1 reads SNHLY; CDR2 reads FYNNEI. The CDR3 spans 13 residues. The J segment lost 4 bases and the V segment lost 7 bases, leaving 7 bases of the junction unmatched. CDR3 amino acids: CASIRSGKYEQYF. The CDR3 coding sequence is TGTGCCAGCATCAGGAGCGGGAAATACGAGCAGTACTTC.

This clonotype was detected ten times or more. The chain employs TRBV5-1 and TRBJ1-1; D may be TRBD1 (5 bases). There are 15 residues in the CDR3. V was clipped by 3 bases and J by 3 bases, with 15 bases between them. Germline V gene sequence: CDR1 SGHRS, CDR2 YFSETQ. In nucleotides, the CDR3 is TGCGCCAGCAGCTCCCTGGGACCTGGGGACACTGAAGCTTTCTTT. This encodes CASSSLGPGDTEAFF.

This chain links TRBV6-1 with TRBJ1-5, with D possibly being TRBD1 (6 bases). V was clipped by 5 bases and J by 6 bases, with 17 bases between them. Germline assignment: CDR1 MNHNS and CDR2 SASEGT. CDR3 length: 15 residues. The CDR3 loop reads CASSPLTGSSQPQHF. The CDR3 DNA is TGTGCCAGCAGTCCCCTAACAGGGTCTTCTCAGCCCCAGCATTTT.

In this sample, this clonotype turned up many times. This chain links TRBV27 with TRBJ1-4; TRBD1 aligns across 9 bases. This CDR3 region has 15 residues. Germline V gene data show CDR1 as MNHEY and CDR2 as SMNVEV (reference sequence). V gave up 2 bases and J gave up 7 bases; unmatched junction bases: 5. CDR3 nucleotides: TGTGCCAGCAGTTTAACCGGGACAGGGAGTGAAAAACTGTTTTTT. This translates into CASSLTGTGSEKLFF.

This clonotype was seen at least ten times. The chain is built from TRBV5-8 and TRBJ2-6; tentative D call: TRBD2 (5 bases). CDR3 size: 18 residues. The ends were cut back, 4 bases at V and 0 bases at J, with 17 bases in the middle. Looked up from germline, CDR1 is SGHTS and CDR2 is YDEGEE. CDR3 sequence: CASSPRRRTYSGANVLTF. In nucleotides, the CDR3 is TGTGCCAGCAGCCCCCGGCGGAGGACCTACTCTGGGGCCAACGTCCTGACTTTC.

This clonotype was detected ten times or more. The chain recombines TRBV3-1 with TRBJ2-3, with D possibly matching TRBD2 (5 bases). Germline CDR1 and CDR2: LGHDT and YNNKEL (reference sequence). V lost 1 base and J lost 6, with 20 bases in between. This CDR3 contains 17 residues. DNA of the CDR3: TGTGCCAGCAGCCAAGTAGGATCTGGGCTAGCAAGCGATACGCAGTATTTT. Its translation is CASSQVGSGLASDTQYF.

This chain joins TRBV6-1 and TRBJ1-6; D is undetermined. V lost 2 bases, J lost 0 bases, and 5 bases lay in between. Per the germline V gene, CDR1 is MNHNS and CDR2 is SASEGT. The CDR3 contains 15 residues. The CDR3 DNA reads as TGTGCCAGCAGTGAACAGAGCTCCTATAATTCACCCCTCCACTTT. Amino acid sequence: CASSEQSSYNSPLHF.

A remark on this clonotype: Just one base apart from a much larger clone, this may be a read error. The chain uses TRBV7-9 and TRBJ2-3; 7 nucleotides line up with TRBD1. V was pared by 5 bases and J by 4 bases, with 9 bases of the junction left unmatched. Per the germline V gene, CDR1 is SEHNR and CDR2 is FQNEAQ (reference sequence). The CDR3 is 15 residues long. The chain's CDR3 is CASSQTGTSADTQYF. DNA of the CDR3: TGTGCCAGCAGCCAGACAGGGACGAGCGCAGATACGCAGTATTTT. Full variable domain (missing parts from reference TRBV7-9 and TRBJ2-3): DTGVSQNPRHKITKRGQNVTFRCDPISEHNRLYWYRQTLGQGPEFLTYFQNEAQLEKSRLLSDRFSAERPKGSFSTLEIQRTEQGDSAMYLCASSQTGTSADTQYFGPGTRLTVL.

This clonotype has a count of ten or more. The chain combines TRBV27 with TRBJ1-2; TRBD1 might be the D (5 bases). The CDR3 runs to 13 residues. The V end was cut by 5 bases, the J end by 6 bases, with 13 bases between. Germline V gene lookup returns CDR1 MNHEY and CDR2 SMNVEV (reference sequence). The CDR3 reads CASSPLGGDGYTF. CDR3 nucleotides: TGTGCCAGCAGTCCCCTGGGGGGGGATGGCTACACCTTC.

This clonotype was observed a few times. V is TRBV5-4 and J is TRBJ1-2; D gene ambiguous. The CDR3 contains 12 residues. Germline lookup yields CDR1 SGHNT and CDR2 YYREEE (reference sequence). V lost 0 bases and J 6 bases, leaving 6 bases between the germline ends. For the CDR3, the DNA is TGTGCCAGCAGCTTGGTTGCGAATGGCTACACCTTC. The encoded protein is CASSLVANGYTF.

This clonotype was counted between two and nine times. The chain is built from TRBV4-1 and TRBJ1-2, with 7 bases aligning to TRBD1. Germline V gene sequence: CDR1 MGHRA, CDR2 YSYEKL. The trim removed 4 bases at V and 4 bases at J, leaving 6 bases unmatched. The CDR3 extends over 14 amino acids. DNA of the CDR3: TGCGCCAGCAGCCCTCAGGGGGGGCTCTATGGCTACACCTTC. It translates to CASSPQGGLYGYTF.

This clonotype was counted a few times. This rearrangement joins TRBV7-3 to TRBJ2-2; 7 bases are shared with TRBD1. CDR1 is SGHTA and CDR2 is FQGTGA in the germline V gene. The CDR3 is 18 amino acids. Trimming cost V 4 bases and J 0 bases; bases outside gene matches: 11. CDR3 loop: CASSSAKPGTANTGELFF. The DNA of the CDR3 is TGTGCCAGCAGCTCCGCCAAACCCGGGACAGCGAACACCGGGGAGCTGTTTTTT.

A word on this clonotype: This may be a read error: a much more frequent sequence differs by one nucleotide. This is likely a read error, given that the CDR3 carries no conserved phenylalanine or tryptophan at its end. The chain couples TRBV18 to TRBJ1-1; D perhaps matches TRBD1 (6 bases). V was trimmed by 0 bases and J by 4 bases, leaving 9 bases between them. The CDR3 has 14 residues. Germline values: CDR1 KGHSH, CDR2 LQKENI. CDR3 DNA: TGTGCCAGCTCACCACCGGCAGGGGCCACTGAAGCTTTCCTT. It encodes CASSPPAGATEAFL.

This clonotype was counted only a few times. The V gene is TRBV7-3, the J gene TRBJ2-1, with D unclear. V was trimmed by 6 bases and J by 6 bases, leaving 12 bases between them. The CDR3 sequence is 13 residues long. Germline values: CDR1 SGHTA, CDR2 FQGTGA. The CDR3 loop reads CASSFTISNEQFF. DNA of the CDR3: TGTGCCAGCAGTTTCACAATCAGCAATGAGCAGTTCTTC.

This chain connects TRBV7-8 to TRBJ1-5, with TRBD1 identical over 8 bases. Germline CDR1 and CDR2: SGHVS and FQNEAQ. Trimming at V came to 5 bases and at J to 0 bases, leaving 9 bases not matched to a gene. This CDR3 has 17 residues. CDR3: CASSPTGAHNSNQPQHF. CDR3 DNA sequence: TGTGCCAGCAGCCCGACAGGGGCCCATAATAGCAATCAGCCCCAGCATTTT.

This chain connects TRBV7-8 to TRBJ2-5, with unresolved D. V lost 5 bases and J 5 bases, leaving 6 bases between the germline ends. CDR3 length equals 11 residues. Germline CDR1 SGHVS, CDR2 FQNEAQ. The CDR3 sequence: CASSPPETQYF. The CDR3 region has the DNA TGTGCCAGCAGCCCCCCCGAGACCCAGTACTTC.

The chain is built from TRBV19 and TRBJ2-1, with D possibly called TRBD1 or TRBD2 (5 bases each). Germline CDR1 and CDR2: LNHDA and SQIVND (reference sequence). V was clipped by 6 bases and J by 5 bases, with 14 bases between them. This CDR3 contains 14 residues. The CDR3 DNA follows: TGTGCCAGTAGGAACCGGGACGGTAACAATGAGCAGTTCTTC. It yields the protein CASRNRDGNNEQFF.

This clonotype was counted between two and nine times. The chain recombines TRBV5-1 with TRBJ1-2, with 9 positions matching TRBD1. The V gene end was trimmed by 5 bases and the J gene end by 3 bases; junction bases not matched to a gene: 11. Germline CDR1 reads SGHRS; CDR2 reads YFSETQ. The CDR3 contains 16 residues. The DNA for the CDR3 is TGCGCCAGCAGACCTTCGACAGGGGGAGAGGACTATGGCTACACCTTC. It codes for CASRPSTGGEDYGYTF.

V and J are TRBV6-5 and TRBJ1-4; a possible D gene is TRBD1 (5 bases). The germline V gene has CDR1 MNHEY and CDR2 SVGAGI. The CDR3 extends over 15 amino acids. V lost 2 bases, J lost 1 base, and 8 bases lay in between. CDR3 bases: TGTGCCAGCAGTTACCGGCAGGGAACTAATGAAAAACTGTTTTTT. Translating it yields CASSYRQGTNEKLFF.

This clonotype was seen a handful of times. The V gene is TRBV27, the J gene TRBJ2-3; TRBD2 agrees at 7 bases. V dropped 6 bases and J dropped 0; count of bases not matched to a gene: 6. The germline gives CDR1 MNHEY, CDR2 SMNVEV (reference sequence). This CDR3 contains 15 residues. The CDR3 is CASRGGGSSTDTQYF. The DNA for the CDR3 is TGTGCCAGCAGGGGCGGGGGATCTAGCACAGATACGCAGTATTTT.

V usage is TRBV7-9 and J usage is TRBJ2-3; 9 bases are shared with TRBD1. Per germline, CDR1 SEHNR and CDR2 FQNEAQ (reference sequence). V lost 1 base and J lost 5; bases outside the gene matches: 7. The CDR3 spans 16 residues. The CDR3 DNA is TGTGCCAGCAGCTTAGGTAGGACAGGGGCCATAGATACGCAGTATTTT. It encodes CASSLGRTGAIDTQYF.

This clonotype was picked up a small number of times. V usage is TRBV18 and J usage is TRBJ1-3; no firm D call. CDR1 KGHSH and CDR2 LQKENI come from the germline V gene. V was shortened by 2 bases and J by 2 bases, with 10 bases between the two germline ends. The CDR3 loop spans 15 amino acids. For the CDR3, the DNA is TGTGCCAGCTCACCATCGAGTGGGGCTGGAAACACCATATATTTT. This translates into CASSPSSGAGNTIYF.